The 27 T cell receptor beta chains below come from one sample, sequenced in a study of T cells after yellow fever vaccination. MiXCR was run by TCRdb on the 5' RACE reads, yielding one entry per CDR3 protein. The table lists over 250,000 distinct CDR3 sequences, roughly 5% of them singletons. This sample comprised CD4+ T cells sorted from PBMCs, obtained on the day of the yellow fever booster vaccination. These receptor sequences come from a man aged 18 to 29 who received the YFV17D yellow fever vaccine.

The CDR3: CSATQNWGTKNIQYF. The DNA of the CDR3 is TGCAGTGCTACACAGAATTGGGGGACCAAAAACATTCAGTACTTC. This chain links TRBV20-1 with TRBJ2-4, with D possibly being TRBD1 or TRBD2 (5 bases each). The CDR3 has 15 residues. Germline V gene lookup returns CDR1 DFQATT and CDR2 SNEGSKA (reference sequence). V lost 4 bases and J lost 2, with 15 bases in between.

The chain carries TRBV29-1 and TRBJ2-4, with 7 bases aligning to TRBD1. Germline V gene data show CDR1 as SQVTM and CDR2 as ANQGSEA. V shed 4 bases, J shed 1 base, and the junction held 4 bases outside the gene matches. This CDR3 has 14 amino acids. The CDR3 DNA is TGCAGCGTTGGCGAGGGGGCGGCCAAAAACATTCAGTACTTC. Translation gives CSVGEGAAKNIQYF.

The chain links TRBV6-2 or TRBV6-3 to TRBJ2-7; D ambiguous. This CDR3 is 10 amino acids long. Between the trimmed V and J ends, which lost 7 bases and 4 bases, there was a span of 5 bases. Looked up from germline, CDR1 is MNHEY and CDR2 is SVGEGT. Written as DNA, the CDR3 is TGTGCCAGCAAAAAATACGAGCAGTACTTC. Translating gives CASKKYEQYF.

This clonotype came up many times. The V and J genes are TRBV11-3 and TRBJ2-2, with 8 nucleotides matching TRBD1. Trimming at V came to 1 base and at J to 4 bases, leaving 2 bases not matched to a gene. Germline CDR1 and CDR2: SGHNT and YENEEA. The CDR3 length is 15 residues. CDR3: CASSLGQGATGELFF. In DNA, the CDR3 is TGTGCCAGCAGCTTAGGCCAGGGGGCCACCGGGGAGCTGTTTTTT.

This clonotype came up a few times. The rearrangement uses TRBV6-2 or TRBV6-3 and TRBJ1-3; D is possibly TRBD1 (5 bases). The CDR3 covers 16 residues. The V gene's germline CDR1 is MNHEY and CDR2 SVGEGT. V lost 7 bases and J 0 bases, leaving 16 bases between the germline ends. The CDR3 sequence is CASTEQRQNSGNTIYF. The CDR3, as DNA: TGTGCCAGCACCGAACAAAGACAGAACTCTGGAAACACCATATATTTT.

This clonotype was observed a few times. V is TRBV18 and J is TRBJ2-5, with a tentative D call TRBD1 (5 bases). The length of the CDR3 is 15 residues. Trimming shortened V by 1 base and J by 3 bases, and 12 bases separated the two germline ends. The germline gives CDR1 KGHSH, CDR2 LQKENI. CDR3 residues: CASSPLPRVKETQYF. DNA of the CDR3: TGTGCCAGCTCACCACTTCCCAGGGTAAAAGAGACCCAGTACTTC. Full variable domain (rest looked up from reference TRBV18 and TRBJ2-5): NAGVMQNPRHLVRRRGQEARLRCSPMKGHSHVYWYRQLPEEGLKFMVYLQKENIIDESGMPKERFSAEFPKEGPSILRIQQVVRGDSAAYFCASSPLPRVKETQYFGPGTRLLVL.

This clonotype was detected ten times or more. V is TRBV4-1 and J is TRBJ2-2, with 8 bases identical to TRBD2. The CDR3 sequence is 16 residues long. Trimming removed 5 bases from V and 0 bases from J; junction bases left unmatched: 5. From germline, CDR1 is MGHRA and CDR2 YSYEKL. CDR3 sequence reads: CASSTGGRANTGELFF. For the CDR3, the DNA is TGCGCCAGCAGCACGGGGGGGAGGGCGAACACCGGGGAGCTGTTTTTT.

Many counts were recorded for this clonotype. This chain joins TRBV7-2 and TRBJ1-1, with D tentatively TRBD1 (6 bases). This CDR3 region has 14 residues. V shed 6 bases and J shed 1 base, with 12 bases lying between them. Germline V gene lookup returns CDR1 SGHTA and CDR2 FQGNSA. The CDR3 region is CASSFGTTNTEAFF. The CDR3 DNA follows: TGTGCCAGCAGTTTTGGGACAACGAACACTGAAGCTTTCTTT. Full variable domain (remainder filled in from reference TRBV7-2 and TRBJ1-1): GAGVSQSPSNKVTEKGKDVELRCDPISGHTALYWYRQSLGQGLEFLIYFQGNSAPDKSGLPSDRFSAERTGGSVSTLTIQRTQQEDSAVYLCASSFGTTNTEAFFGQGTRLTVV.

A few counts support this clonotype. The rearrangement links TRBV11-2 to TRBJ1-2; D not certain. Germline-derived CDR1 and CDR2 are SGHAT and FQNNGV. The CDR3 is 13 residues long. Trimming cost V 5 bases and J 1 base, with 8 bases left between them. CDR3 bases: TGTGCCAGCAGCATCGGGCTTAACTATGGCTACACCTTC. Translation gives CASSIGLNYGYTF. Drawing the rest from reference TRBV11-2 and TRBJ1-2, the complete variable domain is EAGVAQSPRYKIIEKRQSVAFWCNPISGHATLYWYQQILGQGPKLLIQFQNNGVVDDSQLPKDRFSAERLKGVDSTLKIQPAKLEDSAVYLCASSIGLNYGYTFGSGTRLTVV.

V gene TRBV5-1 combines with J gene TRBJ2-5; 8 bases align to TRBD1. The CDR3 runs 15 residues. V dropped 2 bases and J dropped 5; count of bases not matched to a gene: 8. CDR1 SGHRS and CDR2 YFSETQ come from the germline V gene. The CDR3 DNA sequence: TGCGCCAGCAGCTTCAGGGCAGGGGGCGAGGAGACCCAGTACTTC. It is translated as CASSFRAGGEETQYF.

This clonotype has at least ten counts. V usage is TRBV29-1 and J usage is TRBJ1-1, with D perhaps matching TRBD1 (6 bases). The V end lost 7 bases, the J end lost 4 bases, and 16 bases lay between the germline ends. Germline CDR1 and CDR2: SQVTM and ANQGSEA. This CDR3 has 13 residues. The CDR3 here is CSAHRDMGTEAFF. The CDR3 DNA reads as TGCAGCGCGCACAGGGACATGGGCACTGAAGCTTTCTTT.

This clonotype appeared a few times. CDR3 amino acids: CASQRSNEKLFF. The CDR3, as DNA: TGTGCCAGCCAGAGGAGTAATGAAAAACTGTTTTTT. The chain couples TRBV2 to TRBJ1-4; D not resolved. The CDR3 has 12 residues. Looked up from germline, CDR1 is SNHLY and CDR2 is FYNNEI. Trimming removed 8 bases at V and 4 bases at J, with 8 bases between. The whole variable domain, remainder taken from reference TRBV2 and TRBJ1-4, is EPEVTQTPSHQVTQMGQEVILRCVPISNHLYFYWYRQILGQKVEFLVSFYNNEISEKSEIFDDQFSVERPDGSNFTLKIRSTKLEDSAMYFCASQRSNEKLFFGSGTQLSVL.

This clonotype occurred a few times. The chain couples TRBV30 to TRBJ2-1; 7 bases are a match to TRBD1. CDR3 length equals 15 residues. Germline V gene lookup returns CDR1 GTSNPN and CDR2 SVGIG (reference sequence). Germline trimming cut 7 bases from V and 5 bases from J; bases unmatched to any gene: 14. CDR3 bases: TGTGCCTTGGATCTTGGAGAGGGGGCTAACAATGAGCAGTTCTTC. Amino acids: CALDLGEGANNEQFF.

This clonotype was observed a handful of times. This rearrangement joins TRBV7-9 to TRBJ1-1, with D possibly being TRBD1 (5 bases). This CDR3 spans 13 amino acids. The V gene's germline CDR1 is SEHNR and CDR2 FQNEAQ (reference sequence). V lost 8 bases, J lost 6 bases, and 16 bases lay in between. CDR3 loop: CASRTQGLAEAFF. In DNA form, the CDR3 reads TGTGCCAGCCGTACCCAGGGTTTAGCTGAAGCTTTCTTT.

The CDR3: CSVVSTVETQYF. The CDR3 DNA sequence: TGCAGCGTTGTGAGTACTGTAGAGACCCAGTACTTC. The rearrangement joins TRBV29-1 to TRBJ2-5; the D is unclear. Germline V gene sequence: CDR1 SQVTM, CDR2 ANQGSEA. Trimming took off 4 bases at V and 4 bases at J, with 10 bases between the two ends. This CDR3 has 12 residues. Drawing the rest from reference TRBV29-1 and TRBJ2-5, the complete variable domain is SAVISQKPSRDICQRGTSLTIQCQVDSQVTMMFWYRQQPGQSLTLIATANQGSEATYESGFVIDKFPISRPNLTFSTLTVSNMSPEDSSIYLCSVVSTVETQYFGPGTRLLVL.

In its sample, this clonotype was seen many times. The chain links TRBV7-2 to TRBJ2-4, with 9 nucleotides matching TRBD1. The J segment lost 8 bases and the V segment lost 5 bases, leaving 7 bases of the junction unmatched. CDR1 SGHTA and CDR2 FQGNSA come from the germline V gene. The CDR3 covers 14 residues. CDR3 residues: CASSPTGGSDIQYF. The CDR3 nucleotides read TGTGCCAGCAGCCCGACAGGGGGATCTGACATTCAGTACTTC.

This clonotype came up many times. The chain couples TRBV4-3 to TRBJ1-2; D is ambiguous. The V and J ends lost 4 bases and 0 bases respectively, with 12 bases between them. This CDR3 has 15 residues. Germline loops: CDR1 LGHNA, CDR2 YSLEER. In DNA form, the CDR3 reads TGCGCCAGCAGCCCAAGCCGAGCGACTAACTATGGCTACACCTTC. Translated, it gives CASSPSRATNYGYTF.

This clonotype was counted a few times. This rearrangement joins TRBV12-3 or TRBV12-4 to TRBJ1-3; D gene uncertain. This CDR3 is built from 14 residues. V was pared by 7 bases and J by 0 bases, with 10 bases between. The CDR3 reads CASTPTSSGNTIYF. CDR3 sequence (DNA): TGTGCCAGCACACCGACTAGCTCTGGAAACACCATATATTTT.

The chain has TRBV10-3 and TRBJ2-7; D uncertain. This CDR3 has 11 residues. Trimming took off 8 bases at V and 1 base at J, with 6 bases between the two ends. Germline CDR1 and CDR2: ENHRY and SYGVKD. CDR3 in amino acids: CAIRASYEQYF. In nucleotides, the CDR3 is TGTGCCATCCGTGCGTCCTACGAGCAGTACTTC.

J is TRBJ2-1 and V is TRBV11-3; tentatively, D is TRBD1 or TRBD2 (7 bases each). Trimming removed 0 bases from V and 0 bases from J, with 15 bases in between. The germline V gene encodes CDR1 SGHNT and CDR2 YENEEA. The CDR3 runs to 18 residues. The CDR3 DNA reads TGTGCCAGCAGCTTAGATCAGGGGGGGACGAGCTCCTACAATGAGCAGTTCTTC. Its protein product is CASSLDQGGTSSYNEQFF. Together with reference TRBV11-3 and TRBJ2-1, the CDR3 gives the full variable domain: EAGVVQSPRYKIIEKKQPVAFWCNPISGHNTLYWYLQNLGQGPELLIRYENEEAVDDSQLPKDRFSAERLKGVDSTLKIQPAELGDSAVYLCASSLDQGGTSSYNEQFFGPGTRLTVL.

This clonotype appeared many times. The V and J genes are TRBV6-5 and TRBJ1-2; D is perhaps TRBD1 (6 bases). The CDR3 is 12 residues long. Trimming stripped 10 bases from V and 1 base from J, with 10 bases between. Germline CDR1 reads MNHEY; CDR2 reads SVGAGI. The CDR3 is CATGGRNYGYTF. The CDR3 nucleotides are TGTGCCACCGGGGGGCGTAACTATGGCTACACCTTC.

This clonotype was picked up many times. The chain combines TRBV10-3 with TRBJ2-5; D may be TRBD2 (7 bases). The CDR3 contains 13 residues. CDR1 ENHRY and CDR2 SYGVKD come from the germline V gene. V dropped 4 bases and J dropped 5 bases, with 11 bases sitting between them. The CDR3 sequence: CAISVGGQETQYF. The CDR3 region has the DNA TGTGCCATCAGTGTGGGGGGGCAGGAGACCCAGTACTTC.

This clonotype was recorded a few times. The rearrangement joins TRBV30 to TRBJ2-6, with 7 bases fitting TRBD1. Germline CDR1 GTSNPN, CDR2 SVGIG (reference sequence). The CDR3 sequence is 13 residues long. Trimming at V came to 8 bases and at J to 0 bases, leaving 1 base not matched to a gene. The CDR3 DNA reads as TGTGCCCGACAGGGCTCTGGGGCCAACGTCCTGACTTTC. Encoded protein: CARQGSGANVLTF.

Only a few counts were recorded for this clonotype. The V and J genes are TRBV20-1 and TRBJ2-2, with 8 bases that match TRBD2. V shed 3 bases and J 5 bases; nucleotides not matched to a gene: 8. The CDR3 length is 15 residues. The germline V gene encodes CDR1 DFQATT and CDR2 SNEGSKA (reference sequence). Here the CDR3 DNA reads TGCAGTGCTAGGGTGACCCGGGAGGGAACCGGGGAGCTGTTTTTT. This encodes CSARVTREGTGELFF.

The rearrangement uses TRBV9 and TRBJ1-2, with D possibly TRBD1 on 6 matching bases. V was trimmed by 0 bases and J by 4 bases, leaving 13 bases between them. The CDR3 is 15 amino acids. Germline V gives CDR1 SGDLS, CDR2 YYNGEE. The CDR3 DNA sequence: TGTGCCAGCAGCGTAGAACAGGGCATAGGCTATGGCTACACCTTC. Translated, it gives CASSVEQGIGYGYTF.

This clonotype has more than one count but fewer than ten. The chain combines TRBV4-3 with TRBJ1-2, with TRBD1 as a possible D gene (5 bases). Trimming stripped 0 bases from V and 5 bases from J, with 13 bases between. The CDR3 loop spans 15 amino acids. Looked up from germline, CDR1 is LGHNA and CDR2 is YSLEER. CDR3 region: CASSQEGGAGYGYTF. For the CDR3, the DNA is TGCGCCAGCAGCCAAGAGGGCGGGGCCGGTTATGGCTACACCTTC.

This clonotype was picked up a small number of times. CDR3 sequence (DNA): TGCGCCAGCAGGGTGACAGGTCAGAGCACAGATACGCAGTATTTT. Residues: CASRVTGQSTDTQYF. The chain recombines TRBV5-1 with TRBJ2-3; D might be TRBD1 (6 bases). The CDR3 length is 15 residues. Germline CDR1 reads SGHRS; CDR2 reads YFSETQ. The V and J ends lost 5 bases and 0 bases respectively, with 13 bases between them. Combining the CDR3 with reference TRBV5-1 and TRBJ2-3 gives the whole variable domain KAGVTQTPRYLIKTRGQQVTLSCSPISGHRSVSWYQQTPGQGLQFLFEYFSETQRNKGNFPGRFSGRQFSNSRSEMNVSTLELGDSALYLCASRVTGQSTDTQYFGPGTRLTVL.